The clone carrying this T cell receptor beta chain appeared many times. With the read ending 3 residues before the CDR3 end, the germline J gene is used to fill in that end. CDR1 is MGHRA and CDR2 is YSYEKL in the germline V gene. The length of the CDR3 is 16 residues. Between the trimmed V and J ends, which lost 1 base and 4 bases, there was a span of 14 bases. This record belongs to a study of T cell clonality in common variable immunodeficiency. The table came from immunoSEQ multiplex PCR; TCRdb's copy has only in-frame clones and leaves some out. This sample has about 40,000 clones, each found more than once.

The specimen sequenced was peripheral blood mononuclear cells. The rearrangement uses TRBV4-1 and TRBJ2-1; the D gene is possibly TRBD2 (6 bases). The sequence was obtained from a person between 18 and 70 years old in good health. The CDR3 bases that were read are TGCGCCAGCAGCCAAGGGGCGGGAAGGACGTACAATGAG. Translated: CASSQGAGRTYNE. The entire CDR3 sequence reads CASSQGAGRTYNEQFF.